The clone carrying this T cell receptor beta chain was recorded only once. Authors' data handling: Counts of nucleated cells, estimated from reference gene primer amplification, were obtained. Only in-frame clones appear in the TCRdb table, and some are missing; sequencing was by immunoSEQ multiplex PCR. That table gives V, J and clone size, and the DNA gave D and trimming. The repertoire has under 45,000 clones, 90% to 95% of them found once; the top ten carry less than 50%. This sample is part of a study of blood T cell repertoires in COVID-19. Study as a whole: Collection of acute and convalescent COVID-19 samples took place in the United States, Italy and Spain. T cells, B-cell-depleted T cells, or PBMCs provided the cDNA or gDNA that served as material.

The specimen was peripheral blood. The receptor comes from a man in his fifties or sixties with active or convalescent COVID-19.

CDR3 residues: CSVGVGYGYTF. CDR3 in DNA: TGCAGTGTCGGGGTTGGATATGGCTACACCTTC. The chain couples TRBV20-1 to TRBJ1-2, with D hard to call. This CDR3 is built from 11 residues. The ends were cut back, 7 bases at V and 5 bases at J, with 11 bases in the middle. From germline, CDR1 is DFQATT and CDR2 SNEGSKA (reference sequence).